The source of this T cell receptor (beta chain) is a study of blood T cells in healthy people across ages (dated by TCRdb to between 2014 and 2017). Regarding the research as a whole: Template switching captured roughly one uniquely barcoded TCR beta cDNA molecule per two T cells in model experiments. The study measured age-related changes in TCR beta repertoire diversity using deep sequencing normalized with unique cDNA molecular identifiers. The donors were divided into four age groups: young (average roughly 15 years), middle-aged (roughly 40), aged (approximately 59) and long-lived (roughly 88). To avoid experimental bias, donors of different ages were distributed randomly across sequencing lanes. Using the same blood draw, the study looked at two additional independent replicas of 1 million unique cDNA reads for two donors, one aged 18 to 30 and the other aged 80 or older. Study-level results and caveats: Observed TCR beta diversity correlated strongly with the percentage of naive T cells measured by flow cytometry. The long-lived group showed more naive CD4+ T cells, fewer expanded clones and increased TCR diversity than the aged group, suggesting age selection. Bulk unsorted PBMC profiling prevented conclusive comparison of naive and antigen-experienced compartments. The CMV infection status of donors was not known, potentially confounding age-related changes in expanded clonotypes. As age increased, observed TCR beta diversity per million T cells dropped in a roughly linear way, and a significant reduction was already evident by age 40. Estimates of total diversity from one million sequenced T cells were regarded as lower bounds and underestimates.

The junction shows trimming of 5 bases on V and 2 bases on J, plus 10 bases between the germline ends. The CDR3 covers 14 residues, taking in both the cysteine and the phenylalanine. The read is trimmed to its CDR3 DNA, 42 bases read in frame from base 1. The germline V gene provides CDR1 SNHLY and CDR2 FYNNEI. Receptor amplification or capture employed 5' RACE. Sequencer: Illumina HiSeq 2500. The second PCR ran for roughly 7 to 12 cycles and used a J-beta primer mix along with a sample-barcoded 5' primer. Each TCR beta cDNA molecule received a unique molecular identifier from a template-switch 5' adaptor carrying 12 random nucleotides. Each sample yielded at least 2.5 million CDR3-containing paired-end reads. All of the RNA was converted into first-strand cDNA using the Mint cDNA synthesis kit, with a TRBC-specific oligonucleotide serving as the primer. Following uracil-DNA glycosylase treatment, a first 18-cycle PCR with universal primers M1SS and BC2_uni_R was performed on all cDNA. The original methods were these. Each sample was normalized by randomly selecting 1 million high-quality reads, each carrying a distinct molecular identifier. Reads with shared molecular identifiers were discarded instead of being binned into consensus sequences. CDR3 identification, clonotype clustering and error correction used MiTCR with a Q25 quality threshold and the strictest error-elimination algorithm. A nonparametric unseen species model with Euler transformation was used to estimate lower-bound total TCR beta diversity. TCRdb trimmed the raw reads at Q25, called clones with MiXCR and kept productive beta chains. Each entry merges the rows of one CDR3 protein and shows their most common DNA and genes. The V and J calls, along with clone size, are taken from TCRdb and not from the paper's own processing. Recorded for this sample are 1.5 million to 2 million distinct CDR3 sequences; about 28% of them occurred a single time. Less than 9.5% of the sample is held by the ten biggest clonotypes.

Systemically healthy Caucasian individuals from Russia, around 39 in total and aged about 6 to 90 years, were included as donors. Around 9.8 milliliters of peripheral blood were collected from each donor into EDTA-treated Vacutainer tubes. PBMCs were isolated by Ficoll-Paque density-gradient centrifugation, with at least 6 million obtained per sample. Total RNA was extracted from PBMCs with Trizol reagent, with at least 5.5 micrograms obtained per sample. The percentages of naive CD45RAhigh/CD27high T cells were determined by flow cytometry on a PBMC aliquot from every donor. This clonotype was found a few times. No antigen is known for it. Base qualities are not provided; no much larger clone lies one nucleotide away.

This sequence originates from a woman younger than 45 in good health. The chain joins TRBV2 to TRBJ1-5, with the D segment identity uncertain. Sequencing input: blood. The CDR3 has the sequence CASSSGWGNQPQHF. The DNA reads as follows: TGTGCCAGCAGTTCGGGATGGGGCAATCAGCCCCAGCATTTT.